This T cell receptor (beta chain) was found in a study of T cells expressing NK-cell markers. Study-level information: It was from sorted CD3+CD56+NKG2C+, CD3+CD56+NKG2C- and CD3+CD56-NKG2C+ T cells that TCR beta repertoires came.

Germline V gene data show CDR1 as MNHNS and CDR2 as SASEGT. The CDR3 consists of 14 residues. TCRdb re-analyzed the 5' RACE reads; it lists each CDR3 protein once, without DNA. The repertoire table contains around 260,000 distinct CDR3 sequences. The receptor was isolated from a woman aged 18 to 75 in good health. The source material was blood T cells: a sorted CD56 or NKG2C T cell subset, CD4+ or CD8+ T cells, or bulk PBMC T cells (not recorded which). The rearrangement uses TRBV6-1 and TRBJ2-5; no DNA is available, so the TRBD2 call from TCRdb remains unchecked. CDR3 region: CASSLGLSAETQYF.